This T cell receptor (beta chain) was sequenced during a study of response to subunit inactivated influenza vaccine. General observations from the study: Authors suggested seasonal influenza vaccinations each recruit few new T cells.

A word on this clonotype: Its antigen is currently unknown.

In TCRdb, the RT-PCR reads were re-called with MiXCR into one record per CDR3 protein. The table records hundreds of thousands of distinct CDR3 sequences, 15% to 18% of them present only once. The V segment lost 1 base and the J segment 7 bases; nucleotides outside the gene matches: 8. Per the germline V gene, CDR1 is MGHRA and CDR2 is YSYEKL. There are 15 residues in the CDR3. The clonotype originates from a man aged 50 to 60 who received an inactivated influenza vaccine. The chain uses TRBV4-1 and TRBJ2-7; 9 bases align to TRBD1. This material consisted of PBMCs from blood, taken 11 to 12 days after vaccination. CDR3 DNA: TGCGCCAGCAGCCAAGCATGGACAGGGGCGTTTGAGCAGTACTTC. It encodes CASSQAWTGAFEQYF.